The entry below gives a single T cell receptor (beta chain) sequence along with its context. No antigen is known for it. The sample holds no much larger clone one base away, and base qualities are not on file. V was cut back by 8 bases and J by 4 bases, leaving a gap of 15 bases between them. Sequences SGHDT (CDR1) and YYEEEE (CDR2) are obtained from the germline V gene. From its cysteine to its phenylalanine, the CDR3 spans 13 amino acids. The kept DNA is CDR3 alone, 39 bases in frame from the first base. The donors were healthy, HIV-negative adults with no recently reported acute infections or vaccinations. Only Caucasian adults living in Nashville, Tennessee, USA were represented among the donors. CD4+ T cells were enriched by magnetic negative selection, after which naive cells were positively selected on CD45RA and the negative fraction was taken as the memory subset. Blood was collected by leukapheresis, and PBMCs were isolated by Ficoll-Histopaque density gradient centrifugation and then cryopreserved in liquid nitrogen vapor phase. Analytical flow cytometry was used to check the purity and quantity of every magnetically sorted T cell population. Genomic DNA was isolated from every sorted fraction and measured by UV absorbance on a Nanodrop 2000c.

This sample is drawn from a study of shared clonotypes between healthy human individuals (dated by TCRdb to 2018 to 2020). As for the study more broadly: A few men and two women, aged 18 to 49 years, made up the cohort. For each donor, CD4 naive and CD4 memory were each run on three plates, CD8 naive on two plates, and CD8 memory on one plate. The study deeply sequenced blood TCR repertoires of roughly five healthy adults to estimate repertoire size and the extent of clonotype sharing between individuals. To increase sequencing depth and limit assay-specific biases, different laboratories used diverse techniques to prepare libraries and sequence TCR repertoires. Each donor's leukapheresis produced roughly between about 0.8 and 10 billion PBMCs.

What the authors observed across the whole study: Because the study included a small number of donors, the genetic and exposure-history diversity represented was limited. Naive subsets generally had larger estimated clonotype richness than memory subsets. About 5% of naive CD4, 3.5% of naive CD8, 2.3% of memory CD4, and more than 0.35% of memory CD8 clonotypes were shared across several donors. Pairwise subsampling led to the expectation that sequencing depth would affect the degree of clonotype sharing among donors. Clonotypes shared by all four sorted-subset donors showed higher generation probabilities than non-shared clonotypes. Only blood was sampled, and tissue TCR repertoires likely differ from those in blood. Rarefaction of sorted-subset datasets indicated incomplete sequencing despite the large sequencing depth.

Using the deep immunoSEQ assay, multiplex PCR amplified TCR CDR3 regions from genomic DNA. For each cell subset, the extracted genomic DNA was distributed evenly across all wells of several immunoSEQ 96-well plates, and each plate served as one replicate. For sorted subsets, each replicate PCR was loaded with about 200 ng genomic DNA, equivalent to 25,000 to 30,000 T cell genomes. Purified libraries were measured with a Qubit 3.0 fluorometer, size-checked on a Bioanalyzer 2100, and measured again with the KAPA Library Quantification kit. Every immunoSEQ 96-well plate was sequenced on a dedicated single-read 150-cycle Illumina NextSeq 550 flow cell. As for the authors' bioinformatics: The immunoSEQ output contained only junctional sequences without quality scores, so filtering could not match that applied to full-length reads. Sequences were annotated with PyIR, a Python wrapper for IgBLAST v1.9, using IMGT germline references to assign V/J genes and CDR3. Reads were filtered out if the reads had weak V/J assignments (E-value above 1e-6), no CDR3, stop codons, out-of-frame junctions, or ambiguous translated residues. V3J clonotypes were defined as sequences sharing the same inferred V gene, J gene, and CDR3 amino acid sequence. To compute the percentage overlap between repertoires, the number of shared unique clonotypes was divided by the size of the smaller repertoire. Three approaches were used to assess repertoire richness: RTK rarefaction, the Chao1 estimator, and Recon v2.1 estimates of unobserved clonotypes. For all TCRbeta clonotypes obtained by the gDNA method from a handful of donors, generation probabilities were computed with OLGA. Here the immuneACCESS table is served through TCRdb, limited to in-frame sequences with V and J called. Missing clones are a known gap in these copies; in checked studies unresolved V genes cover under half, and the rest lacks a known reason. Clonal size and the V and J genes are those of that table, whereas D and trimming came from the DNA. The sample table contains 900,000 to 1,200,000 clones; only one count was recorded for more than 75% of them. Of the sample, roughly 0.65% is held by the ten largest clones.

Sample: memory CD4+ T cells from PBMCs. The cell subset or site label of this sample denotes: CD45RA-negative fraction. This chain joins TRBV5-6 to TRBJ1-2; the best D guess is TRBD1, with 6 bases matching. The receptor's source is a man younger than 35 in good health. Some clones in this sample may be carry-over from other donors' samples. The DNA reads TGTGCCAGTGGACTCGACAGGCTCTATGGCTACACCTTC. The resulting protein is CASGLDRLYGYTF.